This T cell receptor (beta chain) was recorded in a study of OX40 agonist ivuxolimab in advanced cancers. This clone was counted between two and nine times. Patients with autoimmune history or systemic immunosuppression were excluded. Repertoires were generated with immunoSEQ multiplex PCR, while TCRdb's copy carries only in-frame clones and drops some. Of over 40,000 clones listed, approximately 84% are singletons. Germline V gene data show CDR1 as SQVTM and CDR2 as ANQGSEA. This CDR3 comprises 13 residues. Trimming shortened V by 4 bases and J by 0 bases, and 7 bases separated the two germline ends.

The TCR comes from an adult with an advanced solid tumor such as melanoma, head and neck, liver or kidney cancer. Here the sequenced sample was CD4+ or CD8+ T cells sorted from blood, taken in a trial of the OX40 agonist ivuxolimab. This sequence joins TRBV29-1 and TRBJ1-5; D uncertain. CDR3 nucleotide sequence: TGCAGCGTTGCCGGGAATAGCAATCAGCCCCAGCATTTT. Its protein product is CSVAGNSNQPQHF.